This is a list of T cell receptor beta chains from one sample in a study of T-cell reconstitution after alpha-beta-depleted transplantation in children. TCRdb reprocessed the PCR reads with MiXCR, giving one entry per CDR3 protein. The table includes about 500,000 distinct CDR3 sequences, 32% detected once. This sample comprised PBMCs from the stem cell graft donor, obtained from the stem cell graft. Source of these receptors: a human donor who donated a stem cell graft to a child with aplastic anemia. CDR3s include the opening cysteine and the closing phenylalanine or tryptophan. The D gene is left open where the match is weak. Only part of the rows carry a size: once, few, many, or a class if the clone is expanded.

J gene | clone size | V gene | D gene | CDR3 DNA | CDR3 protein
TRBJ2-1 | - | TRBV12-3/TRBV12-4 | TRBD2 | TGTGCCAGCAGCCTCAGCGGGAGCGTGGATGAGCAGTTCTTC | CASSLSGSVDEQFF
TRBJ1-2 | few | TRBV7-2 | - | TGTGCCAGCAGCCTTGACAGACAAAATTTCTATGGCTACACCTTC | CASSLDRQNFYGYTF
TRBJ1-1 | few | TRBV12-3/TRBV12-4 | - | TGTGCCAGCTTAGCCGGGGAGGTATTCACTGAAGCTTTCTTT | CASLAGEVFTEAFF
TRBJ2-7 | few | TRBV28 | - | TGTGCCAGCAGCGAGGGGACGTTTGGCTCCTACGAGCAGTACTTC | CASSEGTFGSYEQYF
TRBJ2-1 | - | TRBV6-5 | - | TGTGCCAGCAGCGGACCCCTAGTGCAGTTCTTC | CASSGPLVQFF
TRBJ2-4 | few | TRBV29-1 | - | TGCAGCGTTAGGACAGCTGGAGCCAAAAACATTCAGTACTTC | CSVRTAGAKNIQYF
TRBJ2-3 | few | TRBV20-1 | TRBD2 | TGCAGTGCACTCGCTAGCGGTGGGCATACGCAGTATTTT | CSALASGGHTQYF
TRBJ2-2 | - | TRBV5-1 | - | TGCGCCAGCAGCCCTGGCGTTGGGGCCACCGGGGAGCTGTTTTTT | CASSPGVGATGELFF
TRBJ2-1 | few | TRBV27 | - | TGTGCCAGCAGTTCAGACTTTGGAGATGAGCAGTTCTTC | CASSSDFGDEQFF
TRBJ2-1 | few | TRBV9 | TRBD2 | TGTGCCAGCAGCGTAGGGGATGGGACTAGCGGGGCGTCCTCCTACAATGAGCAGTTCTTC | CASSVGDGTSGASSYNEQFF
TRBJ1-5 | - | TRBV19 | - | TGTGCCAGTTCGTGGCAGGGTCTCAGCAATCAGCCCCAGCATTTT | CASSWQGLSNQPQHF
TRBJ1-5 | few | TRBV6-2/TRBV6-3 | - | TGTGCCAGCAGCCCCATTGCAACCTATAGCAATCAGCCCCAGCATTTT | CASSPIATYSNQPQHF
TRBJ2-1 | few | TRBV5-1 | TRBD1 | TGCGCCAGCAGTCAAACAGGGGGCAATGAGCAGTTCTTC | CASSQTGGNEQFF
TRBJ1-4 | - | TRBV19 | - | TGTGCCAGTAGTATATGGAAGGGGAAGATAACTAATGGAAAACTGTTTTTT | CASSIWKGKITNGKLFF
TRBJ2-1 | - | TRBV7-2 | - | TGTGCCAGCAGTCATATCCCCTTAGCCGGGGCCAATGAGCAGTTCTTC | CASSHIPLAGANEQFF
TRBJ2-1 | - | TRBV28 | - | TGTGCCAGCAGTTTTGAACTCAGCTCCTACAATGAGCAGTTCTTC | CASSFELSSYNEQFF
TRBJ1-4 | - | TRBV20-1 | - | TGCAGTGCGTCATCGGGGGGCCCTAATGAAAAACTGTTTTTT | CSASSGGPNEKLFF
TRBJ2-1 | - | TRBV20-1 | - | TGCAGTGCTTGTTGGAGCTGGGGTGAGCAGTTCTTC | CSACWSWGEQFF
TRBJ2-5 | - | TRBV4-1 | - | TGCGCCAGCAGCCATCTAGCTAAAATCCAAGAGACCCAGTACTTC | CASSHLAKIQETQYF
TRBJ2-5 | few | TRBV5-1 | TRBD2 | TGCGCCAGCGCTCCCGGGACTAGCGGGACCCAAGAGACCCAGTACTTC | CASAPGTSGTQETQYF
TRBJ2-3 | - | TRBV7-2 | TRBD2 | TGTGCCAGCAGCTCGGGACTAGCGGGTGGATCCGCAGATACGCAGTATTTT | CASSSGLAGGSADTQYF
TRBJ2-3 | - | TRBV5-1 | - | TGCGCCAGCAGCTTGGTTGGGAGGCAGGGAGGAGATACGCAGTATTTT | CASSLVGRQGGDTQYF
TRBJ2-1 | few | TRBV20-1 | TRBD1 | TGCAGTGCTGGATTGGGACAGGGTGGGTACAATGAGCAGTTCTTC | CSAGLGQGGYNEQFF
TRBJ2-4 | - | TRBV21-1 | - | TGTGCCAGCAGCAAAGGGGGCTTACTAGCCAAAAACATTCAGTACTTC | CASSKGGLLAKNIQYF
TRBJ2-4 | - | TRBV5-5 | TRBD2 | TGTGCCAGCAGCAAAGATAGCGGGAGGACGCTATTACCGGGCTTC | CASSKDSGRTLLPGF
TRBJ2-3 | few | TRBV27 | - | TGTGCCAGCAATTGGGCTAAAACCAACACAGATACGCAGTATTTT | CASNWAKTNTDTQYF
TRBJ1-3 | - | TRBV12-5 | - | TGTGCTAGTGGACTTGACTGGGGAGCCTCTGGAAACACCATATATTTT | CASGLDWGASGNTIYF
TRBJ1-1 | many | TRBV12-3/TRBV12-4 | TRBD1 | TGTGCCAGCAGCTTAGGACAGGGGACTGAAGCTTTCTTT | CASSLGQGTEAFF
TRBJ1-2 | - | TRBV20-1 | - | TGCAGTGCCTTGAGGGGCTACACCTTC | CSALRGYTF
TRBJ2-1 | few | TRBV6-2/TRBV6-3 | - | TGTGCCAGCGGCGGGATGGTCTCCTACAATGAGCAGTTCTTC | CASGGMVSYNEQFF
TRBJ2-3 | few | TRBV7-8 | TRBD1 | TGTGCCAGCAGCTCTCCCCTGCGGGACAGGGCCTTAGATACGCAGTATTTT | CASSSPLRDRALDTQYF
TRBJ2-6 | many | TRBV5-1 | - | TGCGCCAGCAGCTTGGGAGCCGGGGCCAACGTCCTGACTTTC | CASSLGAGANVLTF
TRBJ2-1 | - | TRBV7-7 | TRBD2 | TGTGCCAGCAGCTCCGCGGGGGTCAATGAGCAGTTCTTC | CASSSAGVNEQFF
TRBJ2-2 | few | TRBV12-3/TRBV12-4 | - | TGTGCCAGCAGTTTCACGTTGCCAGGGCCCACCGGGGAGCTGTTTTTT | CASSFTLPGPTGELFF
TRBJ2-5 | - | TRBV5-4 | - | TGTGCCAGCAGCTTGGCAGCAGAGCAAGAGACCCAGTACTTC | CASSLAAEQETQYF
TRBJ2-3 | few | TRBV9 | TRBD2 | TGTGCCAGCAGCGTTCTCGGACTAGCGGGAGAAGATACGCAGTATTTT | CASSVLGLAGEDTQYF
TRBJ1-6 | - | TRBV27 | - | TGTGCCAGCAGCCCTGGACACCCCATCGGGAATTCACCCCTCCACTTT | CASSPGHPIGNSPLHF
TRBJ1-5 | - | TRBV20-1 | - | TGCAGTGCTAGAGCAGTGGATGGGAATCAGCCCCAGCATTTT | CSARAVDGNQPQHF
TRBJ2-5 | - | TRBV12-3/TRBV12-4 | - | TGTGCCAGCAGTTTCGGGGAGGTGGCGACCCAGTACTTC | CASSFGEVATQYF
TRBJ1-1 | few | TRBV12-3/TRBV12-4 | - | TGTGCCAGCAGACCTAATAGGAACACTGAAGCTTTCTTT | CASRPNRNTEAFF
TRBJ2-6 | - | TRBV20-1 | TRBD2 | TGCAGTGCTAGAGGAGCTAGCGGGAGAGCAAGCTCTGGGGCCAACGTCCTGACTTTC | CSARGASGRASSGANVLTF
TRBJ2-7 | few | TRBV28 | TRBD2 | TGTGCCAGCACCTGGGGGGGTAGTCCCTACGAGCAGTACTTC | CASTWGGSPYEQYF
TRBJ2-3 | few | TRBV10-2 | - | TGCGCCAGCAGTGACAGGGGAGGGACAGATACGCAGTATTTT | CASSDRGGTDTQYF
TRBJ1-2 | - | TRBV7-9 | TRBD1 | TGTGCCAGCAGCCGAGACAGGGACGGCGGCTACACCTTC | CASSRDRDGGYTF
TRBJ2-1 | few | TRBV7-2 | TRBD1 | TGTGCCAGCAGGAGGGGGCTGATCAATGAGCAGTTCTTC | CASRRGLINEQFF
TRBJ1-1 | - | TRBV10-3 | - | TGTGCCATCAGTTCCCCGGGGATTTCCCCTGAAGCTTTCTTT | CAISSPGISPEAFF
TRBJ1-1 | - | TRBV7-9 | - | TGTGCCAGCAGCCCAGAGGGGACTTCGGAAGCTTTCTTT | CASSPEGTSEAFF
TRBJ2-1 | once | TRBV20-1 | TRBD2 | TGCAGTGCTAGAGGACCGACTAGCGGGTCCTACAATGAGCAGTTCTTC | CSARGPTSGSYNEQFF
TRBJ2-2 | - | TRBV9 | TRBD1 | TGTGCCACCCAGGGACAGGAGAACACCGGGGAGCTGTTTTTT | CATQGQENTGELFF
TRBJ2-5 | few | TRBV12-3/TRBV12-4 | - | TGTGCCAGCAATCCCCCGGGACCCCAAGAGACCCAGTACTTC | CASNPPGPQETQYF
TRBJ1-5 | few | TRBV6-5 | - | TGTGCCAGCAGTCCAAGTCGGGGTACAAATCAGCCCCAGCATTTT | CASSPSRGTNQPQHF
TRBJ1-4 | - | TRBV19 | - | TGTGCCAGTAGCCTCCGACAAGCGAAGGATGAAAAACTGTTTTTT | CASSLRQAKDEKLFF
TRBJ2-1 | - | TRBV6-2/TRBV6-3 | TRBD1 | TGTGCCAGCAACGACAGGGGAGGTTACAATGAGCAGTTCTTC | CASNDRGGYNEQFF
TRBJ1-4 | - | TRBV29-1 | TRBD1 | TGCAGCGTGCCACAGGGGGCTGGGGGTGAAAAACTGTTTTTT | CSVPQGAGGEKLFF
TRBJ1-5 | few | TRBV6-2/TRBV6-3 | - | TGTGCCAGCAGTTCACTACAGGATCAGCCCCAGCATTTT | CASSSLQDQPQHF